These 23 T cell receptor beta chains were sequenced from one sample in a study of a mutant IDH1 vaccine in newly diagnosed glioma. Here immunoSEQ multiplex PCR was the method, and the copy in TCRdb shows in-frame clones only, minus some. Of fewer than 45,000 clones listed, 78% are singletons. Time point specified: week 23, last vaccination. Vaccination comprised doses that each held 300 ug of mutant IDH1 20-mer peptide, plus topical imiquimod. These TCRs' antigens remain unknown. The source material was PBMCs, sampled from a glioma patient whose treatment included an IDH1 peptide vaccine. All receptors derive from a woman between 40 and 55 years old with glioma. Some clones in this sample may be carry-over from other donors' samples.

This chain uses TRBV2 with TRBJ2-7, with a weak D call TRBD1 (6 bases). The CDR3 sequence is 13 residues long. Germline V gene data show CDR1 as SNHLY and CDR2 as FYNNEI. The ends were cut back, 6 bases at V and 5 bases at J, with 14 bases in the middle. CDR3 coding DNA: TGTGCCAGCAGCGAACAGGGCAGCAACGAGCAGTACTTC. It yields the protein CASSEQGSNEQYF.

This chain uses TRBV5-4 with TRBJ2-7; D uncertain. V shed 4 bases and J shed 0 bases, with 11 bases lying between them. The V gene's germline CDR1 is SGHNT and CDR2 YYREEE (reference sequence). This CDR3 is built from 14 residues. The DNA for the CDR3 is TGTGCCAGCAGCGACTCCGTGGGCTCCTACGAGCAGTACTTC. Its protein is CASSDSVGSYEQYF.

The chain is built from TRBV30 and TRBJ1-2, with D perhaps matching TRBD1 (5 bases). This CDR3 contains 11 residues. Trimming took 6 bases from V and 9 from J, leaving 14 bases between them. Germline-derived CDR1 and CDR2 are GTSNPN and SVGIG (reference sequence). The CDR3 nucleotides read TGTGCCTGCTGGGGGGAAGTGCGCTACACCTTC. It codes for CACWGEVRYTF. Combining the CDR3 with reference TRBV30 and TRBJ1-2 gives the whole variable domain SQTIHQWPATLVQPVGSPLSLECTVEGTSNPNLYWYRQAAGRGLQLLFYSVGIGQISSEVPQNLSASRPQDRQFILSSKKLLLSDSGFYLCACWGEVRYTFGSGTRLTVV.

This clone was counted only a few times. CDR3: CASTFDRNTEAFF. CDR3 in DNA: TGTGCCAGCACTTTCGACCGGAACACTGAAGCTTTCTTT. The J gene is TRBJ1-1, the V gene TRBV6-6; D is uncertain. Trimming shortened V by 7 bases and J by 1 base, and 10 bases separated the two germline ends. This CDR3 is built from 13 residues. Germline CDR1 MNHNY, CDR2 SVGAGI (reference sequence).

The J gene is TRBJ2-6, the V gene TRBV5-1; D ambiguous. CDR1 is SGHRS, CDR2 YFSETQ, per germline. V lost 6 bases, J lost 0 bases, and 7 bases lay in between. The CDR3 is 14 amino acids. CDR3 residues: CASTASSGANVLTF. For the CDR3, the DNA is TGCGCCAGCACGGCGAGCTCTGGGGCCAACGTCCTGACTTTC.

The table lists this clone with a count of one. J is TRBJ2-1 and V is TRBV7-8, with TRBD2 matching 10 bases. Looked up from germline, CDR1 is SGHVS and CDR2 is FQNEAQ. With 3 bases clipped from V and 5 bases from J, the junction kept 7 bases outside the gene matches. The CDR3 covers 16 residues. CDR3 nucleotide sequence: TGTGCCAGCAGCTTGCGAGCGGGAGGGCGAGACAATGAGCAGTTCTTC. This encodes CASSLRAGGRDNEQFF.

The chain links TRBV10-3 to TRBJ1-2; D may be TRBD1 (5 bases). The CDR3 consists of 14 residues. Germline values: CDR1 ENHRY, CDR2 SYGVKD. Deletions cut 2 bases from V and 5 bases from J, with 12 bases between. CDR3 coding DNA: TGTGCCATCAGTGAGCAGGAGGGGACGTATGGCTACACCTTC. It encodes CAISEQEGTYGYTF.

This chain connects TRBV4-1 to TRBJ1-2; no firm D call. This CDR3 has 14 residues. Germline CDR1 is MGHRA and CDR2 is YSYEKL. V was trimmed by 1 base and J by 3 bases, leaving 9 bases between them. Written as DNA, the CDR3 is TGCGCCAGCAGCCAAGTCGGAGCTTACTATGGCTACACCTTC. This sequence encodes CASSQVGAYYGYTF.

This chain links TRBV6-5 with TRBJ2-1, with 9 bases identical to TRBD2. The CDR3 contains 12 residues. The J segment lost 15 bases and the V segment lost 4 bases, leaving 7 bases of the junction unmatched. Per the germline V gene, CDR1 is MNHEY and CDR2 is SVGAGI. CDR3 sequence: CASSSSGAPSFF. CDR3 sequence (DNA): TGTGCCAGCAGTTCTAGCGGGGCCCCTTCGTTCTTC.

The V and J genes are TRBV19 and TRBJ1-2; 8 bases line up with TRBD1. Trimming cost V 3 bases and J 4 bases; bases outside gene matches: 16. The CDR3 is made up of 18 amino acids. CDR1 and CDR2 (germline): LNHDA, SQIVND (reference sequence). CDR3 protein: CASSITRQGRNRPYGYTF. DNA of the CDR3: TGTGCCAGTAGTATTACCAGACAGGGGAGAAATCGACCCTATGGCTACACCTTC.

The chain is built from TRBV4-1 and TRBJ2-3, with a possible D match to TRBD2 (5 bases). This CDR3 is built from 15 residues. Trimming took 6 bases from V and 0 from J, leaving 13 bases between them. Germline V gene sequence: CDR1 MGHRA, CDR2 YSYEKL. The CDR3 spells CASRLGLLSTDTQYF. The CDR3 bases are TGCGCCAGCAGACTCGGACTCTTGAGCACAGATACGCAGTATTTT.

This clone showed up many times. V is TRBV5-1 and J is TRBJ1-4, with 7 bases that match TRBD1. The CDR3 sequence is 15 residues long. Trimming removed 7 bases from V and 8 bases from J; junction bases left unmatched: 14. Germline-derived CDR1 and CDR2 are SGHRS and YFSETQ. The CDR3 DNA reads as TGCGCCAGCTGGGAGTCTGGGACAGCTGACGAAAAACTGTTTTTT. This translates into CASWESGTADEKLFF.

The rearrangement joins TRBV2 to TRBJ1-4; D might be TRBD1 (5 bases). The CDR3 spans 14 residues. From germline, CDR1 is SNHLY and CDR2 FYNNEI. V was clipped by 6 bases and J by 6 bases, with 14 bases between them. The CDR3 loop reads CASSAVRGDEKLFF. The CDR3 DNA reads TGTGCCAGCAGCGCGGTCCGGGGGGATGAAAAACTGTTTTTT.

In DNA, the CDR3 is TGTGCCAGTCTAGCGGGAGGGCCAGGTTTAACAGATACGCAGTATTTT. Encoded protein: CASLAGGPGLTDTQYF. The chain combines TRBV2 with TRBJ2-3; TRBD2 agrees at 12 bases. The CDR3 has 16 amino acids. The ends lost 9 bases at V and 3 bases at J; junction bases unmatched: 10. Germline loops: CDR1 SNHLY, CDR2 FYNNEI.

This chain joins TRBV6-4 and TRBJ2-6; D uncertain. Per the germline V gene, CDR1 is MRHNA and CDR2 is SNTAGT. Deletions cut 2 bases from V and 0 bases from J, with 8 bases between. The CDR3 is 16 amino acids. The CDR3 DNA sequence: TGTGCCAGCAGTGACACGGGCCTCTCTGGGGCCAACGTCCTGACTTTC. It encodes CASSDTGLSGANVLTF.

This rearrangement joins TRBV7-8 to TRBJ1-3; 8 positions agree with TRBD1. Trimming at V came to 2 bases and at J to 0 bases, leaving 6 bases not matched to a gene. CDR1 and CDR2 (germline): SGHVS, FQNEAQ. The CDR3 is 17 amino acids. The CDR3 loop is CASSLLQGGISGNTIYF. For the CDR3, the DNA is TGTGCCAGCAGCTTACTACAGGGGGGAATCTCTGGAAACACCATATATTTT. Filled out from reference TRBV7-8 and TRBJ1-3, the complete variable domain reads GAGVSQSPRYKVAKRGQDVALRCDPISGHVSLFWYQQALGQGPEFLTYFQNEAQLDKSGLPSDRFFAERPEGSVSTLKIQRTQQEDSAVYLCASSLLQGGISGNTIYFGEGSWLTVV.

The chain couples TRBV6-5 to TRBJ2-5; maybe TRBD2 (6 bases). V was trimmed by 6 bases and J by 3 bases, leaving 17 bases between them. The germline V gene has CDR1 MNHEY and CDR2 SVGAGI. This CDR3 has 15 amino acids. This chain's CDR3 is CASSLRGRRKETQYF. CDR3 nucleotides: TGTGCCAGCAGCCTACGAGGGAGGCGGAAAGAGACCCAGTACTTC.

The V gene is TRBV4-1, the J gene TRBJ1-3, with D uncertain. Trimming left V 5 bases short and J 8 bases short, with 22 bases between. CDR3 size: 16 residues. Germline CDR1 and CDR2: MGHRA and YSYEKL. The CDR3 nucleotides read TGCGCCAGCAGCGCAGTGAACGGCCAGCCCGAGGACACCATATATTTT. It yields the protein CASSAVNGQPEDTIYF.

This clone was recorded a few times. The V call is TRBV7-8, the J call TRBJ2-5; D is undetermined. V lost 0 bases, J lost 0 bases, and 8 bases lay in between. Germline V gene data show CDR1 as SGHVS and CDR2 as FQNEAQ. This CDR3 has 15 residues. CDR3 sequence: CASSLAWGYQETQYF. Here the CDR3 DNA reads TGTGCCAGCAGCTTAGCTTGGGGTTACCAAGAGACCCAGTACTTC.

The chain links TRBV18 to TRBJ1-1; TRBD1 is a possible D gene (5 bases). CDR3 length equals 13 residues. Germline CDR1 and CDR2: KGHSH and LQKENI. V dropped 3 bases and J dropped 5 bases, with 10 bases sitting between them. CDR3 protein: CASSPQGNTEAFF. The DNA of the CDR3 is TGTGCCAGCTCACCTCAGGGAAATACTGAAGCTTTCTTT.

This chain joins TRBV5-4 and TRBJ2-5, with 8 bases fitting TRBD2. V lost 3 bases to trimming and J lost 5 bases; unmatched junction nucleotides: 6. The germline gives CDR1 SGHNT, CDR2 YYREEE (reference sequence). The CDR3 loop spans 14 amino acids. The CDR3: CASSSTSGPETQYF. For the CDR3, the DNA is TGTGCCAGCAGCTCTACTAGCGGTCCGGAGACCCAGTACTTC.

The gene calls are TRBV14 and TRBJ1-2; D is undetermined. CDR3 length: 15 amino acids. V was trimmed by 2 bases and J by 3 bases, leaving 13 bases between them. The V gene's germline CDR1 is SGHDN and CDR2 FVKESK. CDR3 loop: CASSQTHGSHYGYTF. In DNA, the CDR3 is TGTGCCAGCAGCCAAACACACGGGTCGCACTATGGCTACACCTTC.

This clone has more than one count but fewer than ten. The CDR3 nucleotides read TGTGCCAGCAGCCGGAGGGTGGTCGGGGAGCTGTTTTTT. It specifies CASSRRVVGELFF. The chain links TRBV5-6 to TRBJ2-2; TRBD2 might be the D (6 bases). V lost 4 bases to trimming and J lost 7 bases, with 11 bases between them. Germline V gene sequence: CDR1 SGHDT, CDR2 YYEEEE. The CDR3 has 13 residues.